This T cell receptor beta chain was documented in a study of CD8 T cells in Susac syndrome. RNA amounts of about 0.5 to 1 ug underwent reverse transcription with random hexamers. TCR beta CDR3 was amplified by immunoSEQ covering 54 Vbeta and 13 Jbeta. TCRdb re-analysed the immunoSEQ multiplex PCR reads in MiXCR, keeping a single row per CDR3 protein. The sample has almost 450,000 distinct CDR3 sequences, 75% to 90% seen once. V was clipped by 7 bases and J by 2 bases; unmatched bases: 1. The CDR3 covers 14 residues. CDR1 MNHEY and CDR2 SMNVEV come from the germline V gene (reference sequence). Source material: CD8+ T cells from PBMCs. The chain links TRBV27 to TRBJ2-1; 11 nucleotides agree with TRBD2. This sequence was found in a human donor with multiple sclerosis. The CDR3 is CASIAGGPYNEQFF. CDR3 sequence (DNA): TGTGCCAGCATAGCGGGAGGGCCCTACAATGAGCAGTTCTTC.